This T cell receptor beta chain was found in a study of identical twins. The CDR3 runs to 15 residues. The V and J ends lost 5 bases and 3 bases respectively, with 15 bases between them. In germline, CDR1 is MNHNY, CDR2 SVGAGI (reference sequence). This clonotype has just a few counts. MiXCR, applied by TCRdb to the 5' RACE reads, yields one record per CDR3 protein. The table has 1.5 million to 2 million distinct CDR3 sequences, less than 35% seen once. This chain connects TRBV6-6 to TRBJ2-3; D is possibly TRBD1 or TRBD2 (5 bases each). The sequence came from a newborn girl in good health. Sequences were obtained from cord blood. The CDR3 DNA reads as TGTGCCAGCAGTCGAGGGGTTGATCGGACAGATACGCAGTATTTT. Protein: CASSRGVDRTDTQYF.